This T cell receptor beta chain was found in a study of T cell responses to AZD1222 COVID-19 vaccine. This table comes from immunoSEQ multiplex PCR, and its TCRdb copy is limited to in-frame clones, with some not included. The table includes about 140,000 clones, 85% to 90% detected once. Study conclusions and caveats: As reported, nearly half of all spike-specific TCRs target variant regions that are unmutated.

Details on this clone: Antigen unknown.

Per germline, CDR1 SQVTM and CDR2 ANQGSEA. The CDR3 totals 14 residues. The V end was cut by 3 bases, the J end by 11 bases, with 22 bases between. The TCR originated in an adult in good health. The sample consisted of peripheral blood, taken on day 0 of AZD1222 vaccination. The chain couples TRBV29-1 to TRBJ1-1; no definite D call. CDR3 amino acids: CSVEDPLTLRRAFF. The CDR3 nucleotides read TGCAGCGTTGAGGATCCCCTAACACTCCGTCGGGCTTTCTTT. The complete variable domain, with remaining parts taken from reference TRBV29-1 and TRBJ1-1, reads SAVISQKPSRDICQRGTSLTIQCQVDSQVTMMFWYRQQPGQSLTLIATANQGSEATYESGFVIDKFPISRPNLTFSTLTVSNMSPEDSSIYLCSVEDPLTLRRAFFGQGTRLTVV.